This T cell receptor beta chain stems from a study of cytomegalovirus exposure and HLA in healthy donors. Across the study: There were just under 400 genotyped donors. Of these, about 81% fell in the genetic ancestry cluster associated with self-reported Caucasian donors. Whole-study results and caveats: Altogether, some 170 TCR beta chains were recorded as cytomegalovirus-associated.

Remarks on this clone: Its antigen is undetermined. Germline is not matched at one junction end, which may reflect a read error.

The CDR3 totals 13 residues. Germline V CDR1 and CDR2: MDHEN, SYDVKM. Vbeta (60) and Jbeta (13) primers were used in the PCR. The data were produced by immunoSEQ multiplex PCR, yet TCRdb's version contains in-frame clones alone and is incomplete. In the table there are about 190,000 clones, around 75% of which are singletons. The rearrangement uses TRBV28 and TRBJ1-5; unclear D gene. This receptor was identified in a woman in her 30s in good health and CMV-seropositive. The source material was PBMCs. The CDR3 coding sequence is TGTACCAGCAGTTGGGCTGGCAATCAGCCCCAGCATTTT. This sequence encodes CTSSWAGNQPQHF.